This T cell receptor beta chain was retrieved from a study of blood T cell repertoires in COVID-19. Overall study context: Whether acute or convalescent, the COVID-19 samples came from the United States, Italy and Spain. From T cells, B-cell-depleted T cells, or PBMCs came the material, which was cDNA or gDNA.

TCRdb keeps only in-frame clones here, not all; method: immunoSEQ multiplex PCR. This sample has about 92,000 clones, with under 85% found just once. This TCR was recovered from a human donor in a cohort sampled during active COVID-19. The sequencing sample was made of peripheral blood.

The chain's CDR3 is CASSPGLAGEGLDTQYF. The DNA of the CDR3 is TGTGCCAGCAGCCCAGGACTAGCGGGAGAGGGATTAGATACGCAGTATTTT. The V gene is TRBV5-4, the J gene TRBJ2-3; 13 nucleotides line up with TRBD2. V lost 4 bases and J lost 5; bases outside the gene matches: 10. CDR1 and CDR2 from the germline V gene are SGHNT and YYREEE (reference sequence). The CDR3 length is 17 residues. Combining the CDR3 with reference TRBV5-4 and TRBJ2-3 gives the whole variable domain ETGVTQSPTHLIKTRGQQVTLRCSSQSGHNTVSWYQQALGQGPQFIFQYYREEENGRGNFPPRFSGLQFPNYSSELNVNALELDDSALYLCASSPGLAGEGLDTQYFGPGTRLTVL.